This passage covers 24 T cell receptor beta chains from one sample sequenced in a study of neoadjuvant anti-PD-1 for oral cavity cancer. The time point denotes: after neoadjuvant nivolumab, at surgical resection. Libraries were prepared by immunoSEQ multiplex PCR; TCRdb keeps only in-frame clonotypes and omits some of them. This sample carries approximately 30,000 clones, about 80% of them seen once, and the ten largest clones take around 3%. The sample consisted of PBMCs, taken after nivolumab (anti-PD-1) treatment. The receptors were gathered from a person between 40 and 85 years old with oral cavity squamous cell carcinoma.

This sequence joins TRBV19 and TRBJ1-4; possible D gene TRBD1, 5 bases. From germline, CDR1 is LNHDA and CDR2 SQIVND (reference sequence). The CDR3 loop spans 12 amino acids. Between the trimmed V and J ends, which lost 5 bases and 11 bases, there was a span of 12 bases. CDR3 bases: TGTGCCAGTAGTCCCGCGGGGGATAAACTGTTTTTT. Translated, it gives CASSPAGDKLFF. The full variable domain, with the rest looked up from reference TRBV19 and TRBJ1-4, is DGGITQSPKYLFRKEGQNVTLSCEQNLNHDAMYWYRQDPGQGLRLIYYSQIVNDFQKGDIAEGYSVSREKKESFPLTVTSAQKNPTAFYLCASSPAGDKLFFGSGTQLSVL.

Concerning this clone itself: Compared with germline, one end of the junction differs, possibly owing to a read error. Here the CDR3 reads CASSLWQGQGTQYF. The CDR3, as DNA: TGCGCCAGCAGCTTGTGGCAGGGCCAAGGGACCCAGTACTTC. The chain couples TRBV5-1 to TRBJ2-5, with a tentative D call TRBD1 (5 bases). Per germline, CDR1 SGHRS and CDR2 YFSETQ. The CDR3 has 14 amino acids. The variable domain in full, completed from reference TRBV5-1 and TRBJ2-5, reads KAGVTQTPRYLIKTRGQQVTLSCSPISGHRSVSWYQQTPGQGLQFLFEYFSETQRNKGNFPGRFSGRQFSNSRSEMNVSTLELGDSALYLCASSLWQGQGTQYFGPGTRLLVL.

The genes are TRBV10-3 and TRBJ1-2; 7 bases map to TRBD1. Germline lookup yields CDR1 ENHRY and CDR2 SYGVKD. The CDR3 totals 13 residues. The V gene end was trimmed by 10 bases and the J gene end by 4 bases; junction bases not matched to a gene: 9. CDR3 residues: CATVTGQGYGYTF. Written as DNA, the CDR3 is TGTGCCACCGTGACAGGGCAAGGCTATGGCTACACCTTC.

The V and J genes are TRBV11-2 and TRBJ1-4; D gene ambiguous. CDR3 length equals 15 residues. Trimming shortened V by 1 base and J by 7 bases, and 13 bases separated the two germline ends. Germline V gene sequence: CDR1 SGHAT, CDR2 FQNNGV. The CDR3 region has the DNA TGTGCCAGCAGCTTAGCGGTGACACGAGTTGAAAAACTGTTTTTT. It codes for CASSLAVTRVEKLFF.

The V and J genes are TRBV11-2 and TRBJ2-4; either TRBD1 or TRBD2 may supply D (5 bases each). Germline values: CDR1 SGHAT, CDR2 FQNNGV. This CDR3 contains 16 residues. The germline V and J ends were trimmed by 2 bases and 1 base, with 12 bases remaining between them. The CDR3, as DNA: TGTGCCAGCAGCTTAAACAACAGGAGGGCCAAAAACATTCAGTACTTC. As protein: CASSLNNRRAKNIQYF.

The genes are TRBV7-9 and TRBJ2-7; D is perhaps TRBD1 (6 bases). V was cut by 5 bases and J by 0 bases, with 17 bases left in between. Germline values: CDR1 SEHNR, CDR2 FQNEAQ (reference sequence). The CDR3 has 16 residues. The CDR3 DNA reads TGTGCCAGCAGCAAGGAGACAGGCTCATACTCCTACGAGCAGTACTTC. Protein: CASSKETGSYSYEQYF.

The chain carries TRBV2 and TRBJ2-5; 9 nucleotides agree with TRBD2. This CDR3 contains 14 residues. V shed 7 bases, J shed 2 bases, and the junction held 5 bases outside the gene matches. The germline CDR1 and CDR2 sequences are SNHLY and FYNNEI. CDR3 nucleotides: TGTGCCAGCAAGCTAGCGGGGTCTCAAGAGACCCAGTACTTC. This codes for CASKLAGSQETQYF.

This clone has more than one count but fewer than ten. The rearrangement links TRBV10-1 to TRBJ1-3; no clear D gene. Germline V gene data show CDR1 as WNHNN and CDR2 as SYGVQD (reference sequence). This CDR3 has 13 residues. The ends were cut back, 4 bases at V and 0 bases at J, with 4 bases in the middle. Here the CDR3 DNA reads TGCGCCAGCAGTGGGAACTCTGGAAACACCATATATTTT. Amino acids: CASSGNSGNTIYF.

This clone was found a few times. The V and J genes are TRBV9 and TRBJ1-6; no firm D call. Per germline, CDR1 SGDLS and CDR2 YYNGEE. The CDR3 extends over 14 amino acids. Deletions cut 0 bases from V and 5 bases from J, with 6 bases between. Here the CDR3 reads CASSVGQNNSPLHF. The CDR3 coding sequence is TGTGCCAGCAGCGTAGGTCAGAATAATTCACCCCTCCACTTT.

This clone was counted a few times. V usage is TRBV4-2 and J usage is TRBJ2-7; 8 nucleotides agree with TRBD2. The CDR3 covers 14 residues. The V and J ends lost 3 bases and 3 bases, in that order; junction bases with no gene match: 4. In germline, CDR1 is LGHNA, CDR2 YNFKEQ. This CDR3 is CASSHQSGSYEQYF. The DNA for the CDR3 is TGTGCCAGCAGCCATCAGAGCGGGAGCTACGAGCAGTACTTC.

Written as DNA, the CDR3 is TGTGCCAGCAGCTACGGACAGGGAACTAGCACAGATACGCAGTATTTT. The encoded protein is CASSYGQGTSTDTQYF. The chain couples TRBV7-9 to TRBJ2-3; 8 nucleotides agree with TRBD1. The CDR3 spans 16 residues. Germline CDR1 and CDR2: SEHNR and FQNEAQ (reference sequence). The ends lost 4 bases at V and 0 bases at J; junction bases unmatched: 6.

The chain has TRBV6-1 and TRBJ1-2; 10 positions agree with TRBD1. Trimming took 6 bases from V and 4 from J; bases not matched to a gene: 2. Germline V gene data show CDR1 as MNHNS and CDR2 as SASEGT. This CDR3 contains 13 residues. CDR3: CASRGQGFYGYTF. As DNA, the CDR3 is TGTGCCAGCAGGGGACAGGGGTTCTATGGCTACACCTTC.

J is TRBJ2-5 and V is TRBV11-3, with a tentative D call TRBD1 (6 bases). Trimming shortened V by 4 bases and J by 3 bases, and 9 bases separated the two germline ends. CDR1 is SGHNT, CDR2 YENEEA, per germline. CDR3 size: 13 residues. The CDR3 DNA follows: TGTGCCAGCAGCTGGGGGCAGAAAGAGACCCAGTACTTC. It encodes CASSWGQKETQYF.

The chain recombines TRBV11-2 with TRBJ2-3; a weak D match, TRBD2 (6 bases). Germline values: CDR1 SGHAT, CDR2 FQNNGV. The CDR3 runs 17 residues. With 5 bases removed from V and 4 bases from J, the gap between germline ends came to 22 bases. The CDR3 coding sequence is TGTGCCAGCAGCCCAAAGGAGGGGTTCAGGACGGCAGATACGCAGTATTTT. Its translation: CASSPKEGFRTADTQYF.

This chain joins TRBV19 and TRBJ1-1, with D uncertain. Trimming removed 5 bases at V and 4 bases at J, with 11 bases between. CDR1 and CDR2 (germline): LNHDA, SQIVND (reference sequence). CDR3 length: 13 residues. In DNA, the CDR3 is TGTGCCAGTAGTCCAAACATGGGCACTGAAGCTTTCTTT. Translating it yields CASSPNMGTEAFF.

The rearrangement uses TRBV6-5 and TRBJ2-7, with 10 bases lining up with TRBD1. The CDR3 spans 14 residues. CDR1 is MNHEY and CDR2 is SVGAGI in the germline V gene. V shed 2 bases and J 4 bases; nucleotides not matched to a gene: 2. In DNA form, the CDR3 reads TGTGCCAGCAGTTACGACAGGGGGCAGTACGAGCAGTACTTC. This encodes CASSYDRGQYEQYF.

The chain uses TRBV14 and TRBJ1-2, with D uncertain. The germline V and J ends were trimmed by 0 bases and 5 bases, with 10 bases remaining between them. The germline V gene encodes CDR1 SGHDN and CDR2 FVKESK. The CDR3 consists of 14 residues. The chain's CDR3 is CASSQDGRVYGYTF. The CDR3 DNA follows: TGTGCCAGCAGCCAAGATGGGAGGGTTTATGGCTACACCTTC. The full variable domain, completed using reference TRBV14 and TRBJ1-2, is EAGVTQFPSHSVIEKGQTVTLRCDPISGHDNLYWYRRVMGKEIKFLLHFVKESKQDESGMPNNRFLAERTGGTYSTLKVQPAELEDSGVYFCASSQDGRVYGYTFGSGTRLTVV.

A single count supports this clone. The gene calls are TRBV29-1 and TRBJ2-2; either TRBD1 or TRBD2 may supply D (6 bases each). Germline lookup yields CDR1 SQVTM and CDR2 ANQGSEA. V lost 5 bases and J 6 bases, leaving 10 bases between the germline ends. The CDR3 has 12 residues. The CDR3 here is CSVRRGSGELFF. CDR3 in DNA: TGCAGCGTTCGGAGGGGGTCCGGGGAGCTGTTTTTT.

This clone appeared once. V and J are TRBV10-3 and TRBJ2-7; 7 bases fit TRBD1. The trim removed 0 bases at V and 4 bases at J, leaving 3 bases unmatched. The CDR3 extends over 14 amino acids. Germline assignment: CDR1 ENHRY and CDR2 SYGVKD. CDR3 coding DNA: TGTGCCATCAGTGAGTCAGGGGGCGGTTACGAGCAGTACTTC. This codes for CAISESGGGYEQYF.

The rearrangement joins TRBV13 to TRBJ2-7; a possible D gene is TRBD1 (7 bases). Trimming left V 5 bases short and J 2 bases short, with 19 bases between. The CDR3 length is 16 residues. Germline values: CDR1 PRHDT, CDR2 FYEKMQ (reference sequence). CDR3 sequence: CASSPLRQGGPYEQYF. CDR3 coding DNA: TGTGCCAGCAGCCCCCTTCGGCAGGGGGGACCCTACGAGCAGTACTTC.

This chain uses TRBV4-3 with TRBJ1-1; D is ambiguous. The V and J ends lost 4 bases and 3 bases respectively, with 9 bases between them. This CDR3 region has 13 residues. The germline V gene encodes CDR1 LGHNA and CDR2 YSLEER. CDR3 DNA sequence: TGCGCCAGCAGCCTTAAGGCGGACACTGAAGCTTTCTTT. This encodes CASSLKADTEAFF.

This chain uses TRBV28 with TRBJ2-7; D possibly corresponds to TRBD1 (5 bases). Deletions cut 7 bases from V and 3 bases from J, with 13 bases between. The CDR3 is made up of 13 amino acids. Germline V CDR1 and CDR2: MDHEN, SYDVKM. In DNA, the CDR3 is TGTGCCAGCACCCTGGCAGGGCGCTACGAGCAGTACTTC. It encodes CASTLAGRYEQYF.

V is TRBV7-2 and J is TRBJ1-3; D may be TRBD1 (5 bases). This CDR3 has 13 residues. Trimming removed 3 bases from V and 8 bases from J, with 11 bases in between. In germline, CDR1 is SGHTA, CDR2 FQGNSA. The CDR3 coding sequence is TGTGCCAGCAGCTTTTGGGGGACGGACACCATATATTTT. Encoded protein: CASSFWGTDTIYF.

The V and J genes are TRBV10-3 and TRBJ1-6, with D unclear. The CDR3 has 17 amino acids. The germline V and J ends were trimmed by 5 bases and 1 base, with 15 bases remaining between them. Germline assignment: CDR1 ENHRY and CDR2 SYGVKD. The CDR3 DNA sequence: TGTGCCATCAGTCGAGGGCCCTCGGGGTCCTATAATTCACCCCTCCACTTT. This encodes CAISRGPSGSYNSPLHF.